The 6 T cell receptor beta chains given below trace back to one sample, sequenced in a study of blood T cell repertoires in COVID-19. Clones were sequenced by immunoSEQ multiplex PCR, and TCRdb holds only the in-frame ones, with some missing. The sample lists 100,000 to 150,000 clones; less than 85% were seen once. Specimen: peripheral blood. Receptors were obtained from a woman older than 75 with acute or convalescent COVID-19.

The chain joins TRBV3-1 (or the pseudogene TRBV3-2) to TRBJ2-4; D might be TRBD2 (6 bases). Germline assignment: CDR1 LGHDT and CDR2 YNNKEL (reference sequence). This CDR3 is 14 amino acids long. V was pared by 5 bases and J by 0 bases, with 8 bases between. The chain's CDR3 is CASSMGLAKNIQYF. CDR3 nucleotide sequence: TGTGCCAGCAGCATGGGACTAGCCAAAAACATTCAGTACTTC.

CDR3 amino acids: CTSSQQLAGVYEQYF. The CDR3 DNA sequence: TGCACCAGCAGCCAGCAACTAGCGGGAGTTTACGAGCAGTACTTC. The chain recombines TRBV1 with TRBJ2-7; the tabulated D call, TRBD2, remains unverified against the DNA. TRBV1 is a listed pseudogene. This CDR3 region has 15 residues.

V is TRBV30 and J is TRBJ1-1; 7 positions agree with TRBD1. This CDR3 is 12 amino acids long. V dropped 3 bases and J dropped 11; count of bases not matched to a gene: 9. Germline V gives CDR1 GTSNPN, CDR2 SVGIG (reference sequence). The CDR3 bases are TGTGCCTGGAGGGACAGGTCGGTTGGGGCTTTCTTT. It translates to CAWRDRSVGAFF.

The rearrangement links TRBV19 to TRBJ2-6; D is perhaps TRBD2 (6 bases). Trimming removed 3 bases from V and 0 bases from J, with 12 bases in between. Germline values: CDR1 LNHDA, CDR2 SQIVND (reference sequence). This CDR3 region has 17 residues. The chain's CDR3 is CASSIRGGNSGANVLTF. The CDR3 nucleotides are TGTGCCAGTAGTATTAGGGGAGGAAACTCTGGGGCCAACGTCCTGACTTTC.

This chain joins TRBV24-1 and TRBJ2-5; tentative D call: TRBD2 (5 bases). V was cut by 4 bases and J by 7 bases, with 12 bases left in between. CDR1 is KGHDR, CDR2 SFDVKD, per germline. The CDR3 covers 13 residues. The CDR3 DNA reads as TGTGCCACCAGTGAGCCGGGAAGTGGGACCCAGTACTTC. This encodes CATSEPGSGTQYF.

The rearrangement uses TRBV5-4 and TRBJ1-6; D unclear. CDR3 size: 15 residues. Trimming removed 4 bases from V and 8 bases from J, with 16 bases in between. CDR1 SGHNT and CDR2 YYREEE come from the germline V gene (reference sequence). The CDR3 bases are TGTGCCAGCAGCGCGCGGGTCGAGTCGGATTCACCCCTCCACTTT. Encoded protein: CASSARVESDSPLHF.